One and the same sample provided the 28 T cell receptor beta chains below, sequenced in a study of graft-versus-host responses after intestinal transplantation. No antigens are known for them. Sequencing was performed with immunoSEQ multiplex PCR; in TCRdb, only in-frame clones are kept and a portion is missing. Found here are under 130,000 clones, over 85% of them singletons; the top ten hold roughly 1.2%. The sample in question was unstimulated CD8+ T cells sorted from spleen or lymph node cells, obtained before intestinal transplant. All receptors derive from a human donor who received an intestinal transplant.

The rearrangement joins TRBV7-8 to TRBJ2-1; D gene unclear. Trimming took off 1 base at V and 10 bases at J, with 8 bases between the two ends. Germline lookup yields CDR1 SGHVS and CDR2 FQNEAQ. The CDR3 spans 12 residues. The CDR3 nucleotides are TGTGCCAGCAGCTTAGGGGGTTCCGAGCAGTTCTTC. Translating gives CASSLGGSEQFF. The variable domain in full, completed from reference TRBV7-8 and TRBJ2-1, reads GAGVSQSPRYKVAKRGQDVALRCDPISGHVSLFWYQQALGQGPEFLTYFQNEAQLDKSGLPSDRFFAERPEGSVSTLKIQRTQQEDSAVYLCASSLGGSEQFFGPGTRLTVL.

This clone was detected once. In nucleotides, the CDR3 is TGTGCCTGGAGTTCGGAGGGTAACTATGGCTACACCTTC. Its protein is CAWSSEGNYGYTF. The J gene is TRBJ1-2, the V gene TRBV30; D not resolved. Germline V gene data show CDR1 as GTSNPN and CDR2 as SVGIG (reference sequence). This CDR3 has 13 residues. Trimming stripped 2 bases from V and 1 base from J, with 8 bases between.

This chain connects TRBV29-1 to TRBJ2-1; 7 bases agree with TRBD1. The V and J ends lost 7 bases and 3 bases, in that order; junction bases with no gene match: 3. This CDR3 is 12 amino acids long. The V gene's germline CDR1 is SQVTM and CDR2 ANQGSEA. In DNA form, the CDR3 reads TGCAGCGCGGGACAGTTCTACAATGAGCAGTTCTTC. Protein: CSAGQFYNEQFF.

The rearrangement links TRBV2 to TRBJ2-3; 11 bases align to TRBD2. Per the germline V gene, CDR1 is SNHLY and CDR2 is FYNNEI. This CDR3 is built from 14 residues. V lost 5 bases and J lost 4; bases outside the gene matches: 2. The CDR3 DNA is TGTGCCAGCAGTTATAGCGGGGGGGCAGATACGCAGTATTTT. Residues: CASSYSGGADTQYF.

The J gene is TRBJ2-1, the V gene TRBV4-1, with TRBD2 identical over 16 bases. Trimming removed 4 bases from V and 2 bases from J; junction bases left unmatched: 8. From germline, CDR1 is MGHRA and CDR2 YSYEKL. This CDR3 comprises 19 residues. The CDR3 DNA is TGCGCCAGCAGCCCCGTGGGACTAGCGGGGGGGACAGCCTACAATGAGCAGTTCTTC. Its protein product is CASSPVGLAGGTAYNEQFF.

This chain uses TRBV6-1 with TRBJ1-5; 8 bases map to TRBD1. The CDR3 runs to 14 residues. J was trimmed by 6 bases and V by 6 bases; bases with no gene match: 7. The germline gives CDR1 MNHNS, CDR2 SASEGT. In DNA form, the CDR3 reads TGTGCCAGCAGCTACAGGGGGGTCGGTCAGCCCCAGCATTTT. Translated: CASSYRGVGQPQHF.

The chain is built from TRBV10-1 and TRBJ2-1, with D possibly TRBD1 on 7 matching bases. This CDR3 contains 17 residues. Trimming pared 3 bases from V and 4 bases from J, leaving 19 bases between. Per the germline V gene, CDR1 is WNHNN and CDR2 is SYGVQD (reference sequence). The CDR3 sequence: CASSEAEDREAYNEQFF. The CDR3, as DNA: TGCGCCAGCAGTGAAGCGGAAGACAGGGAGGCTTACAATGAGCAGTTCTTC.

V gene TRBV7-9 combines with J gene TRBJ1-4, with 9 bases identical to TRBD1. Per germline, CDR1 SEHNR and CDR2 FQNEAQ (reference sequence). The CDR3 sequence is 15 residues long. V trimming: 5 bases; J trimming: 4 bases; junction bases outside the gene matches: 5. The CDR3 region is CASSGTGWVNEKLFF. The CDR3 DNA sequence: TGTGCCAGCAGCGGGACAGGGTGGGTTAATGAAAAACTGTTTTTT.

This rearrangement joins TRBV10-2 to TRBJ1-2; D ambiguous. This CDR3 is 12 amino acids long. Germline-derived CDR1 and CDR2 are WSHSY and SAAADI. Trimming removed 8 bases from V and 0 bases from J, with 7 bases in between. The CDR3: CASERPNYGYTF. CDR3 nucleotides: TGCGCCAGCGAGAGGCCTAACTATGGCTACACCTTC.

The chain links TRBV7-9 to TRBJ1-1; 12 bases match TRBD1. V trimming: 3 bases; J trimming: 0 bases; junction bases outside the gene matches: 2. The CDR3 covers 16 residues. Looked up from germline, CDR1 is SEHNR and CDR2 is FQNEAQ (reference sequence). The CDR3 region has the DNA TGTGCCAGCAGCTTCGGGACAGGGGGCTTGAACACTGAAGCTTTCTTT. Its protein is CASSFGTGGLNTEAFF.

The V gene is TRBV7-8, the J gene TRBJ1-3, with D hard to call. The CDR3 has 14 residues. CDR1 is SGHVS, CDR2 FQNEAQ, per germline. The ends were cut back, 1 base at V and 0 bases at J, with 4 bases in the middle. The DNA for the CDR3 is TGTGCCAGCAGCTTAGGCCTCTCTGGAAACACCATATATTTT. Translated: CASSLGLSGNTIYF. Using reference TRBV7-8 and TRBJ1-3 for the parts outside the CDR3, the full variable domain is GAGVSQSPRYKVAKRGQDVALRCDPISGHVSLFWYQQALGQGPEFLTYFQNEAQLDKSGLPSDRFFAERPEGSVSTLKIQRTQQEDSAVYLCASSLGLSGNTIYFGEGSWLTVV.

CDR3 sequence reads: CAWSPEANPSYEQYF. CDR3 coding DNA: TGTGCCTGGAGTCCAGAGGCCAATCCCTCCTACGAGCAGTACTTC. The V call is TRBV30, the J call TRBJ2-7; D unresolved. Germline lookup yields CDR1 GTSNPN and CDR2 SVGIG (reference sequence). This CDR3 region has 15 residues. Trimming removed 2 bases from V and 0 bases from J, with 14 bases in between.

The chain carries TRBV4-2 and TRBJ1-6, with D unclear. The ends were cut back, 1 base at V and 8 bases at J, with 18 bases in the middle. The CDR3 is 17 residues long. Germline V gives CDR1 LGHNA, CDR2 YNFKEQ. CDR3 sequence: CASSQVGPLSWDSPLHF. In DNA, the CDR3 is TGTGCCAGCAGCCAAGTCGGGCCTCTTAGTTGGGATTCACCCCTCCACTTT.

This chain links TRBV7-8 with TRBJ1-5; D gene ambiguous. Trimming removed 5 bases from V and 3 bases from J, with 20 bases in between. The CDR3 runs 17 residues. In germline, CDR1 is SGHVS, CDR2 FQNEAQ. This chain's CDR3 is CASSPPITGPNNQPQHF. DNA of the CDR3: TGTGCCAGCAGCCCTCCCATTACCGGACCGAACAATCAGCCCCAGCATTTT. The variable domain in full, with the rest retrieved from reference TRBV7-8 and TRBJ1-5, is GAGVSQSPRYKVAKRGQDVALRCDPISGHVSLFWYQQALGQGPEFLTYFQNEAQLDKSGLPSDRFFAERPEGSVSTLKIQRTQQEDSAVYLCASSPPITGPNNQPQHFGDGTRLSIL.

The chain has TRBV5-1 and TRBJ2-7; 8 bases line up with TRBD1. This CDR3 spans 14 amino acids. Germline V gives CDR1 SGHRS, CDR2 YFSETQ. The J segment lost 5 bases and the V segment lost 1 base, leaving 5 bases of the junction unmatched. CDR3 amino acids: CASSLTGGKDEQYF. The CDR3 region has the DNA TGCGCCAGCAGCTTGACAGGGGGAAAAGACGAGCAGTACTTC.

DNA for the CDR3: TGTGCCAGCAGAGACGACAGGAACTATGGCTACACCTTC. It codes for CASRDDRNYGYTF. The genes are TRBV2 and TRBJ1-2, with a possible D match to TRBD1 (6 bases). V dropped 6 bases and J dropped 2 bases, with 10 bases sitting between them. Germline-derived CDR1 and CDR2 are SNHLY and FYNNEI. The CDR3 contains 13 residues.

The CDR3 DNA reads TGTGCCAGCAGAGTTCGGCCAGGGACTAGCGGGGACTACGAGCAGTACTTC. Translated: CASRVRPGTSGDYEQYF. J is TRBJ2-7 and V is TRBV2; 13 bases agree with TRBD2. The length of the CDR3 is 17 residues. With 6 bases clipped from V and 3 bases from J, the junction kept 11 bases outside the gene matches. Germline values: CDR1 SNHLY, CDR2 FYNNEI.

V gene TRBV5-4 combines with J gene TRBJ2-7; 10 positions match TRBD1. J lost 2 bases, V lost 5 bases, and 10 bases had no gene match. The CDR3 is 16 amino acids. CDR1 is SGHNT, CDR2 YYREEE, per germline (reference sequence). The CDR3 protein is CASSTTGTGDPYEQYF. The CDR3 DNA reads as TGTGCCAGCAGTACTACCGGGACAGGGGACCCCTACGAGCAGTACTTC.

This chain links TRBV27 with TRBJ2-7; no clear D. V was pared by 7 bases and J by 1 base, with 11 bases between. The V gene's germline CDR1 is MNHEY and CDR2 SMNVEV (reference sequence). The CDR3 sequence is 13 residues long. Written as DNA, the CDR3 is TGTGCCAGCAATTTGTTGGGGTCCTACGAGCAGTACTTC. Encoded protein: CASNLLGSYEQYF.

The CDR3 region has the DNA TGTGCCAGCAGTTACCGGGGGAGGGAGGGCTATGGCTACACCTTC. Its protein product is CASSYRGREGYGYTF. This chain uses TRBV6-5 with TRBJ1-2; possibly TRBD1 for D (5 bases). The CDR3 runs to 15 residues. The germline CDR1 and CDR2 sequences are MNHEY and SVGAGI. V lost 2 bases and J 4 bases, leaving 14 bases between the germline ends.

V usage is TRBV13 and J usage is TRBJ1-2, with TRBD1 matching over 7 bases. Germline CDR1 and CDR2: PRHDT and FYEKMQ (reference sequence). V was pared by 3 bases and J by 7 bases, with 11 bases of the junction left unmatched. This CDR3 region has 15 residues. Written as DNA, the CDR3 is TGTGCCAGCAGCTTTAACGACAGGGCGTTGGGTGGCTACACCTTC. Its translation: CASSFNDRALGGYTF.

V is TRBV18 and J is TRBJ2-6; D unresolved. This CDR3 comprises 15 residues. The germline CDR1 and CDR2 sequences are KGHSH and LQKENI. Trimming took 3 bases from V and 2 from J, leaving 8 bases between them. CDR3 in DNA: TGTGCCAGCTCACCGGGTGAGCCTGGGGCCAACGTCCTGACTTTC. The encoded protein is CASSPGEPGANVLTF.

This clone was seen just once. The V gene is TRBV6-5, the J gene TRBJ2-3; 10 bases are a match to TRBD1. The V gene end was trimmed by 5 bases and the J gene end by 6 bases; junction bases not matched to a gene: 8. Germline V CDR1 and CDR2: MNHEY, SVGAGI. This CDR3 comprises 15 residues. DNA for the CDR3: TGTGCCAGCAGTCCTGACAGGGGGCGCATGGATACGCAGTATTTT. Protein product: CASSPDRGRMDTQYF.

The V and J genes are TRBV11-2 and TRBJ1-3; D is uncertain. CDR3 length: 15 residues. The V and J ends lost 5 bases and 0 bases respectively, with 11 bases between them. The V gene's germline CDR1 is SGHAT and CDR2 FQNNGV. The CDR3 sequence is CASSPELFSGNTIYF. The CDR3 coding sequence is TGTGCCAGCAGCCCCGAGCTTTTCTCTGGAAACACCATATATTTT.

The chain carries TRBV6-4 and TRBJ1-6; 8 positions match TRBD1. Germline trimming cut 4 bases from V and 13 bases from J; bases unmatched to any gene: 9. The CDR3 spans 14 residues. CDR1 is MRHNA, CDR2 SNTAGT, per germline. The DNA for the CDR3 is TGTGCCAGCAGTGTCCGACAGGGGCCAGTTCCCCTCCACTTT. Translating it yields CASSVRQGPVPLHF.

Of note for this clone: The junction does not match germline at one end; this may be a read error. This chain joins TRBV7-6 and TRBJ2-5; maybe TRBD2 (6 bases). CDR3 length: 16 amino acids. Germline values: CDR1 SGHVS, CDR2 FNYEAQ. The CDR3 here is CASSFREPTPQEPQYF. The CDR3 DNA reads TGTGCCAGCAGCTTCCGGGAGCCAACACCGCAAGAGCCCCAGTACTTC.

With regard to this clone: At one end, the junction sequence differs from germline, possibly due to a read error. The chain combines TRBV15 with TRBJ2-1; tentatively, D is TRBD2 (6 bases). Germline loops: CDR1 LNHNV, CDR2 YYDKDF (reference sequence). This CDR3 comprises 15 residues. CDR3 loop: CATSVGLEELNGQFF. The CDR3 DNA is TGTGCCACCAGCGTGGGACTTGAAGAGCTCAATGGGCAGTTCTTC.

The chain uses TRBV27 and TRBJ2-5, with TRBD2 as a possible D gene (6 bases). Trimming removed 2 bases from V and 5 bases from J, with 15 bases in between. The CDR3 spans 15 residues. From germline, CDR1 is MNHEY and CDR2 SMNVEV (reference sequence). The CDR3 DNA reads as TGTGCCAGCAGTTTAACCGGGGGTGCGTTTGAGACCCAGTACTTC. It codes for CASSLTGGAFETQYF.